This T cell receptor beta chain was sequenced in a study of OX40 agonist ivuxolimab in advanced cancers. With regard to the full study: Ivuxolimab, which targeted the costimulatory receptor OX40 (CD134), was an agonistic, fully human IgG2 monoclonal antibody. Intravenous ivuxolimab was administered to patients every 2 weeks at six dose levels: 0.01, 0.1, 0.3, 1.5, 3 and 10 mg/kg. Of the approximately 53 patients in dose escalation, 19 had hepatocellular carcinoma, about 15 had melanoma, 9 had renal cell carcinoma and 9 had head and neck cancer. A male proportion of 82.7% and a mean age of roughly 55 years, ranging from about 23 to 90, were recorded for the dose-escalation cohort. Prior anti-PD-1, anti-PD-L1 or anti-CTLA-4 therapy was permitted, and less than 45% of dose-escalation patients had received checkpoint inhibitors. Partial responses were achieved by three dose-escalation patients, of whom one had hepatocellular carcinoma and two had cutaneous melanoma. The point of sequencing TCRbeta in the periphery was to test whether ivuxolimab changed TCR sequence diversity and drove clonal T-cell expansion. The paper covers the monotherapy dose-escalation part of the phase I ivuxolimab trial, which included N ≈ 50 patients.

Paper-wide results and their limitations: Antigen specificity was not determined for the clonally expanded peripheral T cells. After ivuxolimab, CD8+ T cells had more expanded clones than CD4+ T cells on average. In the 0.1-3.0 mg/kg groups, partial responders were among the patients with the lowest normalized peripheral clonal expansion, particularly in CD8+ T cells. Low levels of normalized T-cell clonal expansion were also seen in some patients who did not respond. At doses of 0.1 to 3.0 mg/kg, clonal expansion of both CD4+ and CD8+ blood T cells was observed from baseline to week 6.

V is reduced by 7 bases and J by 2 bases, leaving a spacing of 13 bases between them. Sequences LNHDA (CDR1) and SQIVND (CDR2) are obtained from the germline V gene (reference sequence). From the cysteine up to the phenylalanine, the CDR3 has a length of 14 residues. The retained sequence is limited to the CDR3, 42 bases, with the frame set at the first base. To sequence the TCRbeta CDR3 region, genomic DNA was isolated from the sorted cells. The immunoSEQ Assay was used to sequence the TCRbeta CDR3 regions. TCRdb took over this immuneACCESS table, retaining in-frame rearrangements with V and J assigned. Such tables are incomplete; in checked studies, under half of the missing clones stem from an unresolved V gene, and the remainder is unexplained. In this sample the table shows more than 70,000 clones, around 90% of which occur a single time. The ten largest clones represent approximately 1.5% of the sample.

The trial excluded patients who had a history of autoimmune disease or who were on systemic immunosuppression. In every dose cohort, peripheral blood was drawn for TCR sequencing at baseline, cycle 4 day 1, and cycle 7 day 1. Samples came from an open-label, multicenter, first-in-human phase I dose-escalation trial of ivuxolimab. Adults with locally advanced or metastatic head and neck squamous cell, hepatocellular, melanoma or renal cell carcinoma were enrolled in the trial. CD4+ and CD8+ T cells were sorted separately from peripheral blood before TCR sequencing. Concerning this clone itself: Its antigen target is currently unknown. No much larger clone exists at a distance of one base, and base qualities are not known.

The sequence is built from TRBV19 and TRBJ2-3, with an unclear D gene assignment. The input for sequencing was CD4+ or CD8+ T cells sorted from blood, taken in a trial of the OX40 agonist ivuxolimab. This TCR came from an adult with an advanced solid tumor such as melanoma, head and neck, liver or kidney cancer. This receptor carries the CDR3 CASTPDRATDTQYF. The DNA sequence reads TGTGCCAGTACCCCAGACCGAGCCACAGATACGCAGTATTTT.